One T cell receptor (beta chain) is described in this entry. No antigen is known for it. This entry belongs to a study of brain metastases from non-small cell lung cancer. Regarding the study as a whole: T-cell infiltration was lower in brain metastases than primaries (P < 0.001). Brain metastases shared most TCR repertoire with primaries, with sparse T cells.

Assay: immunoSEQ multiplex PCR; the TCRdb copy retains only in-frame clones and omits some. The sample comprises over 1,500 clones, 80% to 85% of which are singletons, and roughly a tenth rests with the top ten. Input material: primary lung tumor tissue. This clonotype originated in a donor over 35 with non-small cell lung cancer.

The chain's CDR3 is CASRKTENSPLHF. The CDR3 coding sequence is TGTGCCAGCAGGAAGACAGAAAATTCACCCCTCCACTTT. The chain links TRBV2 to TRBJ1-6; D is perhaps TRBD1 (5 bases). The CDR3 length is 13 residues. CDR1 SNHLY and CDR2 FYNNEI come from the germline V gene. Trimming pared 6 bases from V and 7 bases from J, leaving 10 bases between.